What follows are 4 T cell receptor beta chains derived from one specimen sequenced in a study of shared clonotypes between healthy human individuals. TCRdb keeps only in-frame clones here, not all; method: immunoSEQ multiplex PCR. The repertoire consists of around 1.9 million clones, with around 93% occurring once and the leading ten covering approximately 1.6%. CD8 cells classed as naive were CD45RO-negative and positively selected for CCR7, excluding terminally differentiated effector memory CD45RA+ cells. Sequenced: naive CD8+ T cells from PBMCs. Receptors originate from a man between 18 and 35 years old in good health. Some clones in this sample may be carry-over from other donors' samples.

The J gene is TRBJ2-3, the V gene TRBV29-1, with TRBD2 identical over 12 bases. Germline CDR1 SQVTM, CDR2 ANQGSEA. This CDR3 spans 15 amino acids. V was clipped by 7 bases and J by 2 bases; unmatched bases: 7. CDR3 DNA sequence: TGCAGCGCCACGGGACTAGCGGGCCCCACAGATACGCAGTATTTT. Translation gives CSATGLAGPTDTQYF.

V is TRBV4-3 and J is TRBJ1-2; possibly TRBD1 for D (6 bases). With 3 bases removed from V and 0 bases from J, the gap between germline ends came to 14 bases. The length of the CDR3 is 16 residues. Looked up from germline, CDR1 is LGHNA and CDR2 is YSLEER. The CDR3 region has the DNA TGCGCCAGCAGCCACCCGCCGACAGGTTCTAACTATGGCTACACCTTC. It encodes CASSHPPTGSNYGYTF.

The chain carries TRBV27 and TRBJ2-7, with D unclear. CDR1 is MNHEY, CDR2 SMNVEV, per germline (reference sequence). This CDR3 has 12 amino acids. Trimming pared 6 bases from V and 4 bases from J, leaving 10 bases between. The CDR3 protein is CASRVNAYEQYF. The CDR3 region has the DNA TGTGCCAGCAGAGTAAACGCTTACGAGCAGTACTTC.

This clone was observed once. This specimen includes other DNA sequences encoding the same CDR3. This sequence joins TRBV5-6 and TRBJ2-7; D is possibly TRBD2 (5 bases). The V gene lost 0 bases and the J gene lost 0 bases, with 7 bases spanning the gap. CDR1 is SGHDT and CDR2 is YYEEEE in the germline V gene. There are 14 residues in the CDR3. The CDR3 here is CASSLVGASYEQYF. The CDR3 region has the DNA TGTGCCAGCAGCTTGGTGGGAGCCTCCTACGAGCAGTACTTC.